A selection of T cell receptor beta chains follows, all from one sample in a study of T cell responses to AZD1222 COVID-19 vaccine. TCRdb keeps only in-frame clones here, not all; method: immunoSEQ multiplex PCR. Found here are 100,000 to 120,000 clones, 92% of them singletons; the top ten hold over 6%. Sequencing used peripheral blood, obtained on day 0 of AZD1222 vaccination. These receptors came from an adult in good health. The CDR3 runs from the conserved cysteine through the conserved F or W. Each record gives: clone size, J gene, V gene, D gene, CDR3 DNA, CDR3 protein. D genes are given only for firm matches. A row's size may be missing; if present it is once, few, many or a size class.

clone size: -; J gene: TRBJ2-3; V gene: TRBV3-1/TRBV3-2; D gene: -; CDR3 DNA: TGTGCCAGCAGCCGACTAGGCGGCACAGATACGCAGTATTTT; CDR3 protein: CASSRLGGTDTQYF
clone size: -; J gene: TRBJ2-5; V gene: TRBV28; D gene: -; CDR3 DNA: TGTGCCAGCAGTTTAGCGGGGCGGGGCCCCCGGGAGACCCAGTACTTC; CDR3 protein: CASSLAGRGPRETQYF
clone size: once; J gene: TRBJ1-5; V gene: TRBV2; D gene: TRBD1; CDR3 DNA: TGTGCCAGCAGAGGACAGGGTCGCTATCAGCCCCAGCATTTT; CDR3 protein: CASRGQGRYQPQHF
clone size: -; J gene: TRBJ2-3; V gene: TRBV30; D gene: TRBD2; CDR3 DNA: TGTGCCTGGAGACAAGGAGCGGGGGGGTTCACAGATACGCAGTATTTT; CDR3 protein: CAWRQGAGGFTDTQYF
clone size: -; J gene: TRBJ1-1; V gene: TRBV7-8; D gene: -; CDR3 DNA: TGTGCCAGCAGCTTAGATGTCTGGGACACTGAAGCTTTCTTT; CDR3 protein: CASSLDVWDTEAFF
clone size: -; J gene: TRBJ2-1; V gene: TRBV7-2; D gene: -; CDR3 DNA: TGTGCCAGCAGCTTAGTTTTGGAGGGGCAGCAGTTCTTC; CDR3 protein: CASSLVLEGQQFF
clone size: -; J gene: TRBJ1-6; V gene: TRBV12-3/TRBV12-4; D gene: -; CDR3 DNA: TGTGCCAGCAGTGGGATCCGAGGTTCACCCCTCCACTTT; CDR3 protein: CASSGIRGSPLHF
clone size: -; J gene: TRBJ2-3; V gene: TRBV27; D gene: TRBD1; CDR3 DNA: TGTGCCAGCAGTCGTGACCGGACAGGGGGCACAGATACGCAGTATTTT; CDR3 protein: CASSRDRTGGTDTQYF
clone size: -; J gene: TRBJ1-2; V gene: TRBV30; D gene: TRBD1; CDR3 DNA: TGTGCCTGGTATCCCGGGACAGGGAATTATGGCTACACCTTC; CDR3 protein: CAWYPGTGNYGYTF
clone size: -; J gene: TRBJ2-2; V gene: TRBV7-9; D gene: -; CDR3 DNA: TGTGCCAGCAGCTCAAAGGCGGATGTATACACCGGGGAGCTGTTTTTT; CDR3 protein: CASSSKADVYTGELFF
clone size: once; J gene: TRBJ1-5; V gene: TRBV6-5; D gene: -; CDR3 DNA: TGTGCCAGCAGTTACTCAGCGGGGGGAAGTCAGCCCCAGCATTTT; CDR3 protein: CASSYSAGGSQPQHF
clone size: -; J gene: TRBJ1-2; V gene: TRBV5-6; D gene: -; CDR3 DNA: TGTGCCAGCAGCTTAGCGAGTGCGTACATTAACTATGGCTACACCTTC; CDR3 protein: CASSLASAYINYGYTF
clone size: -; J gene: TRBJ1-5; V gene: TRBV21-1; D gene: -; CDR3 DNA: TGTGCCAGCAGCAAAGGGGCCAGGGCCTATAGCAATCAGCCCCAGCATTTT; CDR3 protein: CASSKGARAYSNQPQHF
clone size: -; J gene: TRBJ2-2; V gene: TRBV7-7; D gene: -; CDR3 DNA: TGTGCCAGCAGCTTAGGCGGGGGCGGGGCCACCGGGGAGCTGTTTTTT; CDR3 protein: CASSLGGGGATGELFF
clone size: -; J gene: TRBJ1-2; V gene: TRBV11-3; D gene: TRBD1; CDR3 DNA: TGTGCCAGCAGCTTTGGTTCGACAGGGGATTTGGGTGGCTACACCTTC; CDR3 protein: CASSFGSTGDLGGYTF
clone size: -; J gene: TRBJ1-2; V gene: TRBV24-1; D gene: -; CDR3 DNA: TGTGCCACCAGTGATTTGAGTCTGAACTATGGCTACACCTTC; CDR3 protein: CATSDLSLNYGYTF
clone size: -; J gene: TRBJ2-4; V gene: TRBV5-8; D gene: TRBD1; CDR3 DNA: TGTGCCAGCGCAGGGGGAGCCAAAAACATTCAGTACTTC; CDR3 protein: CASAGGAKNIQYF
clone size: -; J gene: TRBJ1-1; V gene: TRBV7-9; D gene: TRBD1; CDR3 DNA: TGTGCCAGCAGCTTAATCCTCGGGGGGACAGGGGTACAAACTGAAGCTTTCTTT; CDR3 protein: CASSLILGGTGVQTEAFF
clone size: -; J gene: TRBJ2-7; V gene: TRBV10-3; D gene: -; CDR3 DNA: TGTGCCACCAACAACTACATACAGCTTACCCAACAGTACTTC; CDR3 protein: CATNNYIQLTQQYF
clone size: -; J gene: TRBJ1-4; V gene: TRBV5-1; D gene: -; CDR3 DNA: TGCGCCAGCAGCCCGACAGGAAATGAAAAACTGTTTTTT; CDR3 protein: CASSPTGNEKLFF
clone size: -; J gene: TRBJ1-5; V gene: TRBV29-1; D gene: TRBD1; CDR3 DNA: TGCAGCGTACGAACCGGGACAGGGAGGGATCAGCCCCAGCATTTT; CDR3 protein: CSVRTGTGRDQPQHF
clone size: -; J gene: TRBJ2-7; V gene: TRBV24-1; D gene: -; CDR3 DNA: TGTGCCACCAGTGATTTCAGGGACGGAATCTACGAGCAGTACTTC; CDR3 protein: CATSDFRDGIYEQYF
clone size: -; J gene: TRBJ1-4; V gene: TRBV3-1/TRBV3-2; D gene: TRBD1; CDR3 DNA: TGTGCCAGCAGCCGAACACAGGGGGAAAAACTGTTTTTT; CDR3 protein: CASSRTQGEKLFF
clone size: -; J gene: TRBJ1-2; V gene: TRBV30; D gene: -; CDR3 DNA: TGTGCCTGGATCAGGCCGAATAACTATGGCTACACCTTC; CDR3 protein: CAWIRPNNYGYTF
clone size: -; J gene: TRBJ1-6; V gene: TRBV6-5; D gene: TRBD1; CDR3 DNA: TGTGCCAGCAGGGAGACAGGGGGCAGAAATTCACCCCTCCACTTT; CDR3 protein: CASRETGGRNSPLHF
clone size: -; J gene: TRBJ2-6; V gene: TRBV24-1; D gene: -; CDR3 DNA: TGTGCCACCAGTGATTTAACCAGGGCCAACGTCCTGACTTTC; CDR3 protein: CATSDLTRANVLTF
clone size: -; J gene: TRBJ2-2; V gene: TRBV9; D gene: -; CDR3 DNA: TGTGCCAGCAGCGCCAGGGGAGTCACCGGGGAGCTGTTTTTT; CDR3 protein: CASSARGVTGELFF
clone size: once; J gene: TRBJ2-7; V gene: TRBV29-1; D gene: -; CDR3 DNA: TGCAGCGTTTTAGGGGTAGACTCTACCTACGAGCAGTACTTC; CDR3 protein: CSVLGVDSTYEQYF
clone size: -; J gene: TRBJ1-3; V gene: TRBV5-1; D gene: -; CDR3 DNA: TGCGCCAGCAGCCCCTGGACCTATTCTGGAAACACCATATATTTT; CDR3 protein: CASSPWTYSGNTIYF
clone size: -; J gene: TRBJ1-1; V gene: TRBV7-9; D gene: TRBD1; CDR3 DNA: TGTGCCAGCAAACCGGGACAGGGTAATACTGAAGCTTTCTTT; CDR3 protein: CASKPGQGNTEAFF
clone size: -; J gene: TRBJ1-6; V gene: TRBV3-1/TRBV3-2; D gene: TRBD1; CDR3 DNA: TGTGCCAGCAGCCCCGAAGGGGGGACAGGGTCTTCACCCCTCCACTTT; CDR3 protein: CASSPEGGTGSSPLHF
clone size: -; J gene: TRBJ2-2; V gene: TRBV19; D gene: TRBD2; CDR3 DNA: TGTGCCAGTAGTTGGCGGGGGGCACGGAACACCGGGGAGCTGTTTTTT; CDR3 protein: CASSWRGARNTGELFF
clone size: -; J gene: TRBJ1-4; V gene: TRBV2; D gene: TRBD1; CDR3 DNA: TGTGCCAGCAGGACCGCCGGGACAGGGAATGAAAAACTGTTTTTT; CDR3 protein: CASRTAGTGNEKLFF
clone size: -; J gene: TRBJ2-2; V gene: TRBV11-2; D gene: -; CDR3 DNA: TGTGCCAGCAGCTTCTCGTCCGGGGAGCTGTTTTTT; CDR3 protein: CASSFSSGELFF
clone size: -; J gene: TRBJ2-5; V gene: TRBV19; D gene: TRBD1; CDR3 DNA: TGTGCCAGTAGTAAAAACAGGGGGCGCGCGGAGACCCAGTACTTC; CDR3 protein: CASSKNRGRAETQYF
clone size: -; J gene: TRBJ1-2; V gene: TRBV15; D gene: -; CDR3 DNA: TGTGCCACCAGCGGCTATTGGGCGCCCTATGGCTACACCTTC; CDR3 protein: CATSGYWAPYGYTF
clone size: -; J gene: TRBJ1-6; V gene: TRBV11-2; D gene: -; CDR3 DNA: TGTGCCAGCAGCTTAGATTTCTTGTTACTTGAGGATTCACCCCTCCACTTT; CDR3 protein: CASSLDFLLLEDSPLHF
clone size: -; J gene: TRBJ1-4; V gene: TRBV12-3/TRBV12-4; D gene: TRBD1; CDR3 DNA: TGTGCCAGCAGTCGACAGGGGAATGAAAAACTGTTTTTT; CDR3 protein: CASSRQGNEKLFF
clone size: -; J gene: TRBJ2-2; V gene: TRBV5-1; D gene: -; CDR3 DNA: TGCGCCAGCAGCTTGGGGAGTGGGGACACCGGGGAGCTGTTTTTT; CDR3 protein: CASSLGSGDTGELFF
clone size: few; J gene: TRBJ1-1; V gene: TRBV4-1; D gene: TRBD1; CDR3 DNA: TGCGCCAGCAGCCAAGGGGACAGGGCAGGGGGTGGCACTGAAGCTTTCTTT; CDR3 protein: CASSQGDRAGGGTEAFF
clone size: -; J gene: TRBJ1-3; V gene: TRBV30; D gene: TRBD1; CDR3 DNA: TGTGCCTGGAGAGGGACAGTTAGCTCTGGAAACACCATATATTTT; CDR3 protein: CAWRGTVSSGNTIYF
clone size: -; J gene: TRBJ1-2; V gene: TRBV28; D gene: TRBD1; CDR3 DNA: TGTGCCAGCAGGCAACAGGGGAGGTATGGCTACACCTTC; CDR3 protein: CASRQQGRYGYTF
clone size: -; J gene: TRBJ2-1; V gene: TRBV29-1; D gene: -; CDR3 DNA: TGCAGCGCCCTACGGTCCGGGTACTACAATGAGCAGTTCTTC; CDR3 protein: CSALRSGYYNEQFF
clone size: -; J gene: TRBJ2-1; V gene: TRBV7-9; D gene: -; CDR3 DNA: TGTGCCAGCAGCCCGCGCGGGGCCTCCTACAATGAGCAGTTCTTC; CDR3 protein: CASSPRGASYNEQFF
clone size: -; J gene: TRBJ1-1; V gene: TRBV7-9; D gene: -; CDR3 DNA: TGTGCCAGCAGCCTCGCGGGGGTGCCTGAAGCTTTCTTT; CDR3 protein: CASSLAGVPEAFF
clone size: -; J gene: TRBJ1-1; V gene: TRBV5-1; D gene: -; CDR3 DNA: TGCGCCAGCAGCTTGGGCCCAGGGAACACTGAAGCTTTCTTT; CDR3 protein: CASSLGPGNTEAFF
clone size: -; J gene: TRBJ2-7; V gene: TRBV18; D gene: -; CDR3 DNA: TGTGCCAGCTCACCCCTAGGACGACGCGAGCAGTACTTC; CDR3 protein: CASSPLGRREQYF
clone size: -; J gene: TRBJ2-2; V gene: TRBV5-1; D gene: -; CDR3 DNA: TGCGCCAGCAGCTTATTGGGTGGGAACACCGGGGAGCTGTTTTTT; CDR3 protein: CASSLLGGNTGELFF
clone size: -; J gene: TRBJ1-5; V gene: TRBV19; D gene: -; CDR3 DNA: TGTGCCAGTAGTATCGGGGGATCGGATCAGCCCCAGCATTTT; CDR3 protein: CASSIGGSDQPQHF